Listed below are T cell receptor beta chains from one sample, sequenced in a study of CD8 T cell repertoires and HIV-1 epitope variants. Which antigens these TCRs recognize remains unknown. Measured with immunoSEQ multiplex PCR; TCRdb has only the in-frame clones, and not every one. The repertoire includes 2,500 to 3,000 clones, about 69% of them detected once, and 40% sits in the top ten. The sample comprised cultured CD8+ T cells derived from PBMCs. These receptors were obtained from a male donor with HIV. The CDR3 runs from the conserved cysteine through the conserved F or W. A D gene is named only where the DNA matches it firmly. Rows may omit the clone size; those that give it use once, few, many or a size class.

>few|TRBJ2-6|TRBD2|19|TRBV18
CASSPPGLAGYSGANVLTF
TGTGCCAGCTCACCACCGGGACTAGCGGGGTACTCTGGGGCCAACGTCCTGACTTTC
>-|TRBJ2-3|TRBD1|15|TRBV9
CASSEWTGSTDTQYF
TGTGCCAGCAGCGAATGGACAGGGAGCACAGATACGCAGTATTTT
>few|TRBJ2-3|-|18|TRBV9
CASSMPGPGQISADTQYF
TGTGCCAGCAGCATGCCCGGTCCCGGACAGATATCTGCAGATACGCAGTATTTT
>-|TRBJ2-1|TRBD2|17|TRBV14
CASSQVAGAGDNNEQFF
TGTGCCAGCAGCCAAGTGGCAGGTGCGGGGGATAACAATGAGCAGTTCTTC
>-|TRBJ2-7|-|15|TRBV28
CASSPRLGDLYEQYF
TGTGCCAGCAGTCCCCGACTGGGCGACCTCTACGAGCAGTACTTC
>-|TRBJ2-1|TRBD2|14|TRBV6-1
CASRPSGGLGEQFF
TGTGCCAGCAGGCCTAGCGGCGGTTTGGGTGAGCAGTTCTTC
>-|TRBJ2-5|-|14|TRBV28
CANSPASQVETQYF
TGTGCCAACAGCCCCGCCAGCCAAGTGGAGACCCAGTACTTC
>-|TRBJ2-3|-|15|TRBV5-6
CASSWGVGGTDTQYF
TGTGCCAGCAGCTGGGGGGTCGGAGGCACAGATACGCAGTATTTT
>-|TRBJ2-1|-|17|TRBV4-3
CASSQAPLPLDLDEQFF
TGCGCCAGCAGCCAAGCCCCCCTACCACTAGATCTAGATGAGCAGTTCTTC
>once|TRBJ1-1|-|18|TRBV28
CASSSLFTGFHRNTEAFF
TGTGCCAGCAGTTCCCTCTTTACAGGGTTTCATAGGAACACTGAAGCTTTCTTT
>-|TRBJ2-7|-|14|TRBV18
CASSPQPESYEQYF
TGTGCCAGCTCACCACAACCAGAGTCCTACGAGCAGTACTTC
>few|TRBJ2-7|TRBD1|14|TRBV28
CASSPPRDSREQYF
TGTGCCAGCAGTCCGCCTCGGGACAGTAGAGAGCAGTACTTC
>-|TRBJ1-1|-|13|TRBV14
CASSRQGNTEAFF
TGTGCCAGCAGCCGTCAGGGTAACACTGAAGCTTTCTTT
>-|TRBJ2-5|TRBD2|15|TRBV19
CASSIGGLAGETQYF
TGTGCCAGTAGTATAGGCGGACTAGCGGGGGAGACCCAGTACTTC
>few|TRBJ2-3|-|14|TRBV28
CASSLGARTDTQYF
TGTGCCAGCAGTTTAGGGGCCCGCACAGATACGCAGTATTTT
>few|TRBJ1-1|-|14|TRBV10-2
CASSELELYTEAFF
TGCGCCAGCAGTGAGTTGGAACTTTACACTGAAGCTTTCTTT
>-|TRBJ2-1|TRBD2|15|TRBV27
CASSLSSGGAYEQFF
TGTGCCAGCAGTTTATCTAGCGGGGGGGCCTATGAGCAGTTCTTC
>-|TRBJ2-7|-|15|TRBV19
CASSITYDTYHEQYF
TGTGCCAGTAGTATAACCTACGACACCTACCACGAGCAGTACTTC
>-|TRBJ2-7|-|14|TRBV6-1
CASSETPSLPERYF
TGTGCCAGCAGTGAGACCCCCTCACTCCCCGAGAGGTACTTC
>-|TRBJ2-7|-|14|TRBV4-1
CASSRGGLADEQYF
TGCGCCAGCAGCCGAGGGGGGCTAGCTGACGAGCAGTACTTC